This TCR beta chain was profiled in a study of control samples from healthy donors and cancer patients. Germline-derived CDR1 and CDR2 are ENHRY and SYGVKD. The length of the CDR3 is 16 residues. V shed 6 bases, J shed 1 base, and the junction held 9 bases outside the gene matches. Assay: immunoSEQ multiplex PCR; the TCRdb copy retains only in-frame clones and omits some. The sample contains about 200,000 clones, around 90% of which appear only once. The sequencing sample was made of blood. The V call is TRBV10-3, the J call TRBJ1-5; 7 bases fit TRBD1. The sequence was collected from a man between 25 and 39 years old in good health. CDR3 in DNA: TGTGCCATCAGCCCGACAGGGTACGAGAGCAATCAGCCCCAGCATTTT. It translates to CAISPTGYESNQPQHF.